The clone carrying this T cell receptor beta chain was detected only once. Its target is unknown. PCR amplification relied on 60 Vbeta primers (plus 13 Jbeta primers). The protocol was immunoSEQ multiplex PCR, while the TCRdb copy is restricted to in-frame clones and leaves out a portion. This sample has 75,000 to 95,000 clones, with roughly 80% found just once. This entry belongs to a study of cytomegalovirus exposure and HLA in healthy donors. General observations from the study: According to an earlier analysis, most TCR beta V segments yielded productive rearrangements about 87% or about 30% of the time. Cytomegalovirus-associated status was assigned to 150 or so TCR beta chains. A later analysis appeared to link common viral pathogens to several of the most significant clusters.

There are 16 residues in the CDR3. Germline CDR1 is KGHSY and CDR2 is FQNENV. V was pared by 4 bases and J by 5 bases, with 10 bases of the junction left unmatched. The TCR sequence derives from a human donor in good health. The J gene is TRBJ2-3, the V gene TRBV16, with 9 bases that match TRBD2. Specimen: PBMCs. As DNA, the CDR3 is TGTGCCAGCAGCCTCGAGTGGCGGGGGGGCCAAGATACGCAGTATTTT. The encoded protein is CASSLEWRGGQDTQYF.